These 10 T cell receptor beta chains were sequenced from one sample in a study of shared clonotypes between healthy human individuals. This table comes from immunoSEQ multiplex PCR, and its TCRdb copy is limited to in-frame clones, with some not included. In the table there are about 1,500,000 clones, around 97% of which are singletons. Sequencing was performed on naive CD4+ T cells sorted from blood. As to subset: CD45RA+ positively selected. The receptor set was obtained from a young man in good health.

This chain joins TRBV10-3 and TRBJ2-1, with a tentative D call TRBD1 (5 bases). This CDR3 is built from 12 residues. V dropped 3 bases and J dropped 10 bases, with 10 bases sitting between them. The germline V gene has CDR1 ENHRY and CDR2 SYGVKD. Written as DNA, the CDR3 is TGTGCCATCAGTGATGGGGCAGCAGAGCAGTTCTTC. This translates into CAISDGAAEQFF.

This chain links TRBV21-1 with TRBJ2-1; TRBD2, the table's D call, was not compared with the DNA. TRBV21-1 is shown as a pseudogene. The CDR3 is 13 amino acids. CDR3 protein: CASNTRIHNEQFF. In DNA form, the CDR3 reads TGTGCCAGCAACACGAGGATCCACAATGAGCAGTTCTTC.

This sequence joins TRBV5-8 and TRBJ1-1; TRBD1 is a possible D gene (5 bases). V shed 4 bases and J shed 11 bases, with 21 bases lying between them. Germline CDR1 is SGHTS and CDR2 is YDEGEE. This CDR3 spans 14 amino acids. The CDR3 is CASSPRDLPLSAFF. The CDR3 DNA reads as TGTGCCAGCAGCCCCCGGGACCTGCCCCTTTCGGCTTTCTTT.

The chain carries TRBV13 and TRBJ2-7; D call uncertain. Germline loops: CDR1 PRHDT, CDR2 FYEKMQ (reference sequence). V gave up 6 bases and J gave up 0 bases, with 15 bases separating them. This CDR3 spans 15 amino acids. In DNA form, the CDR3 reads TGTGCCAGCAGGCCCAGGAGTGGAAGCTCCTACGAGCAGTACTTC. Translated, it gives CASRPRSGSSYEQYF.

V usage is TRBV28 and J usage is TRBJ2-7; 10 bases are a match to TRBD1. The germline V gene encodes CDR1 MDHEN and CDR2 SYDVKM. The V and J ends lost 6 bases and 6 bases, in that order; junction bases with no gene match: 8. This CDR3 has 14 residues. The CDR3 protein is CASSSGQGGIEQYF. Written as DNA, the CDR3 is TGTGCCAGCAGCTCTGGACAGGGGGGTATCGAGCAGTACTTC.

The genes are TRBV6-6 and TRBJ1-2, with D possibly matching TRBD1 (6 bases). V was cut by 2 bases and J by 7 bases, with 11 bases left in between. CDR1 and CDR2 (germline): MNHNY, SVGAGI (reference sequence). The CDR3 covers 13 residues. CDR3 bases: TGTGCCAGCAGTTACAGCGGGGGCAGTGGCTACACCTTC. It is translated as CASSYSGGSGYTF.

DNA of the CDR3: TGCGCCAGCAATCGGGACAGTAACTCCTACGAGCAGTACTTC. Its protein is CASNRDSNSYEQYF. The chain carries TRBV5-1 and TRBJ2-7, with 7 bases identical to TRBD1. The CDR3 is 14 amino acids. J was trimmed by 0 bases and V by 6 bases; bases with no gene match: 6. Germline-derived CDR1 and CDR2 are SGHRS and YFSETQ.

V gene TRBV2 combines with J gene TRBJ2-1; 9 positions match TRBD2. Germline V CDR1 and CDR2: SNHLY, FYNNEI. With V trimmed by 6 bases and J by 2 bases, 5 bases remained unmatched. The CDR3 is 15 amino acids. The CDR3 region is CASRVLAGPYNEQFF. CDR3 in DNA: TGTGCCAGCAGAGTGCTAGCGGGACCCTACAATGAGCAGTTCTTC. Complete variable domain (other parts from reference TRBV2 and TRBJ2-1): EPEVTQTPSHQVTQMGQEVILRCVPISNHLYFYWYRQILGQKVEFLVSFYNNEISEKSEIFDDQFSVERPDGSNFTLKIRSTKLEDSAMYFCASRVLAGPYNEQFFGPGTRLTVL.

The genes are TRBV6-5 and TRBJ2-5; TRBD2 might be the D (7 bases). This CDR3 contains 14 residues. CDR1 MNHEY and CDR2 SVGAGI come from the germline V gene. V was trimmed by 6 bases and J by 5 bases, leaving 16 bases between them. The CDR3 nucleotides read TGTGCCAGCAGACAGCGCGGGGGCTGGGAGACCCAGTACTTC. Translating it yields CASRQRGGWETQYF.

This clone came up a few times. The V and J genes are TRBV2 and TRBJ1-3; 8 bases are a match to TRBD1. The germline CDR1 and CDR2 sequences are SNHLY and FYNNEI. The CDR3 sequence is 18 residues long. J was trimmed by 4 bases and V by 4 bases; bases with no gene match: 15. Written as DNA, the CDR3 is TGTGCCAGCAGTGCCCGTATCCAGGGGGCGCAGAGCGGAAACACCATATATTTT. Translation gives CASSARIQGAQSGNTIYF.